This TCR beta chain was documented in a study of cytomegalovirus exposure and HLA in healthy donors. A multiplex PCR was run with 60 Vbeta primers and 13 Jbeta primers. TCRdb keeps only in-frame clones here, not all; method: immunoSEQ multiplex PCR. The sample records nearly 110,000 clones, about two thirds being singletons. This clone was seen a few times. What it recognizes is unknown. Losses at the gene ends were 0 bases for V and 4 bases for J; bases not matched to a gene: 9. Germline loops: CDR1 SGHRS, CDR2 YFSETQ. The CDR3 spans 17 residues. Study-wide results and caveats: Whilst most TCR sequences proved rare, a subset of public TCRs occurred across many donors. Sequencing depth across donors, presence/absence analyses assumed, was roughly uniform.

Sequencing input: PBMCs. The chain recombines TRBV5-1 with TRBJ2-3, with 9 bases lining up with TRBD2. This receptor was identified in a boy aged 5-17 years in good health and CMV-seronegative. Written as DNA, the CDR3 is TGCGCCAGCAGCTTGGGGCCTGCTAGCGGGACTGCAGATACGCAGTATTTT. As protein: CASSLGPASGTADTQYF.